Described below is a single TCR beta chain sequence and its context. The sample is drawn from a study of blood T cell repertoires in COVID-19. In the study overall: Some COVID-19 samples were acute and others convalescent; all came from the United States, Italy and Spain.

CDR1 and CDR2 from the germline V gene are SGHTA and FQGNSA. The CDR3 length is 15 residues. Trimming at V came to 3 bases and at J to 3 bases, leaving 3 bases not matched to a gene. Patients of the Seattle cohort, enrolled during active infection, were followed longitudinally. TCRdb's copy holds only in-frame clones and misses some; the assay was immunoSEQ multiplex PCR. The sample lists about 250,000 clones, roughly 84% occurring once. The source is a person aged 70 to 79 with COVID-19, enrolled during active disease. The chain joins TRBV7-2 to TRBJ1-5; 9 nucleotides align to TRBD1. The material sequenced was peripheral blood. The CDR3 bases are TGTGCCAGCAGCTTCGGGACAGGGTACAATCAGCCCCAGCATTTT. Its protein product is CASSFGTGYNQPQHF.